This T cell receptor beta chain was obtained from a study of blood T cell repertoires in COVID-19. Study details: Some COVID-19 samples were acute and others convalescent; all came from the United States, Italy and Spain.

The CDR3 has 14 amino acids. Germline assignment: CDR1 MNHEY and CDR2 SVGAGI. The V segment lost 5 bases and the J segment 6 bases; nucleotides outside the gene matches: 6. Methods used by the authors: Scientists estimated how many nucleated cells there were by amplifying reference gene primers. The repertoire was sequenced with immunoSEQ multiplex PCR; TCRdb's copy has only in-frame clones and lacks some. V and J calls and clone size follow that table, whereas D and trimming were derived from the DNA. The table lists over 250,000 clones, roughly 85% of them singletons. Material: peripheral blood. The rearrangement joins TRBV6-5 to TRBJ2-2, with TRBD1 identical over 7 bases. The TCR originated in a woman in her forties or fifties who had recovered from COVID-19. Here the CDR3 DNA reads TGTGCCAGCAGTCCCGGACAGGTTGCCGGGGAGCTGTTTTTT. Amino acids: CASSPGQVAGELFF.